This T cell receptor beta chain was sequenced for a study of blood T cell repertoires in COVID-19. Study in general: COVID-19 samples, acute and convalescent, were from the United States, Italy and Spain. T cells, B-cell-depleted T cells, or PBMCs provided the cDNA or gDNA that served as material.

The germline CDR1 and CDR2 sequences are SNHLY and FYNNEI. The CDR3 has 17 amino acids. In regard to this clone: At one boundary the junction diverges from the germline segment, which might be a read error.

Under the authors' procedure: Amplification from reference gene primers served as the basis for estimated nucleated cell counts. Repertoires were generated with immunoSEQ multiplex PCR, while TCRdb's copy carries only in-frame clones and drops some. That table gives V, J and clone size, and the DNA gave D and trimming. The repertoire holds some 50,000 clones, with more than 80% as singletons. This TCR was recovered from an elderly man in a cohort sampled during active COVID-19. V usage is TRBV2 and J usage is TRBJ1-2; 8 positions match TRBD1. The specimen sequenced was peripheral blood. CDR3 nucleotide sequence: TGTGCCAGCAGGGAAGGTCCTGACAGGGGAGGAGACTATGGCTACACCTTC. It translates to CASREGPDRGGDYGYTF.